The present T cell receptor beta chain was sequenced within a study of blood T cells in healthy people across ages. A second PCR of roughly 7 to 11 cycles used a sample-barcoded 5' primer and a J-beta primer mix. All cDNA molecules were each tagged by a template-switch adaptor with 12 random nucleotides. TCRdb called the 5' RACE reads again in MiXCR, with one record for every CDR3 protein. The data contain about 800,000 distinct CDR3 sequences, 20% to 25% of them singletons. There are 11 residues in the CDR3. The germline gives CDR1 SQVTM, CDR2 ANQGSEA. This clonotype has more than one count but fewer than ten. Another study also made use of these data, one on T cells of mothers and their children. As that study records: Each child gave some 3 million TCR beta CDR3 reads (each mother, over 10 million). Similar thymic selection effects on TCR recombination output appear in pairs, both related and unrelated.

The chain couples TRBV29-1 to TRBJ2-5; D tentatively fits TRBD1 or TRBD2 (7 bases each). The J call may be incorrect, as the DNA end agrees better with TRBJ2-1. Sequenced input: blood. The sequence was collected from a boy younger than 18 in good health. DNA of the CDR3: TGCAGCGTTCAGGGGGGGAATGAGCAGTTCTTC. Translated: CSVQGGNEQFF.